The clone carrying this T cell receptor beta chain was detected many times. Its antigen remains unknown. The data derive from a study of human T cells and chemical hapten exposure. For the study at large: The variation in per-sample TCR yields arose mainly from small differences in pooled library volumes.

The library put unique molecular identifiers onto individual cDNA molecules. Per the study methods: The number of TCRs in each sample had a median of approximately 90,000 and spanned roughly 23,224 to 750,000. Via MiXCR, TCRdb re-called the RACE reads, giving one row per CDR3 protein. The V and J calls here are based on TCRdb, not the publication. The sample consists of some 81,000 distinct CDR3 sequences, 8.6% of them appearing once. Study observations and caveats: There was no change with DPC sensitization in TCRs above 1 in 1000 frequency.

The time point here: healthy volunteer bleed at 6 weeks. The authors extracted total RNA from unfractionated whole blood. Germline lookup yields CDR1 SGHNT and CDR2 YYREEE (reference sequence). The CDR3 loop spans 15 amino acids. V lost 3 bases and J 1 base, leaving 13 bases between the germline ends. This TCR was recovered from a female donor in good health. Some clones in this sample may be carry-over from other donors' samples. Input material: whole blood. V usage is TRBV5-4 and J usage is TRBJ1-1; D is possibly TRBD1 (6 bases). Written as DNA, the CDR3 is TGTGCCAGCAGCTACGACAGGTTTTCGAACACTGAAGCTTTCTTT. It specifies CASSYDRFSNTEAFF.